This TCR beta chain was recorded in a study of OX40 agonist ivuxolimab in advanced cancers. About the study: Six ivuxolimab dose levels, 0.01 to 10 mg/kg, were given intravenously every 2 weeks. Mean age around 60 years, range about 23 to 80; approximately 80% male.

Note on this clone: Its antigen is not identified.

The study sampled blood at baseline, cycle 4 day 1, and cycle 7 day 1. Study results and limitations: No determination was made of the antigen specificity of the expanded peripheral T cells.

Losses at the gene ends were 1 base for V and 4 bases for J; bases not matched to a gene: 7. This CDR3 is built from 15 residues. Germline assignment: CDR1 SGHDT and CDR2 YYEEEE. This table comes from immunoSEQ multiplex PCR, and its TCRdb copy is limited to in-frame clones, with some not included. This table has roughly 75,000 clones, 90% appearing once. The sample consisted of CD4+ or CD8+ T cells sorted from blood, taken in a trial of the OX40 agonist ivuxolimab. The chain is built from TRBV5-6 and TRBJ2-7; TRBD1 matches at 8 bases. The sequence was obtained from an adult with an advanced solid tumor such as melanoma, head and neck, liver or kidney cancer. The CDR3 sequence is CASSLFRTGTYEQYF. The CDR3 DNA is TGTGCCAGCAGCTTGTTCAGGACAGGGACTTACGAGCAGTACTTC.